The clone carrying this T cell receptor beta chain showed up just a few times. TCRdb's table, derived via immunoSEQ multiplex PCR, lists solely in-frame clones and lacks some. This sample yields about 90,000 clones, of which roughly four fifths are seen a single time; roughly 25% belongs to the top ten. These data belong to a study of CD8 T cell repertoires and HIV-1 epitope variants. Overall study: Separate wells received one of Twenty-five Gag or Nef variant peptides.

This CDR3 contains 13 residues. The germline gives CDR1 MNHNS, CDR2 SASEGT. V lost 4 bases and J lost 4, with 10 bases in between. This clonotype originated in a male donor with HIV. The chain links TRBV6-1 to TRBJ1-2; perhaps TRBD1 as D (5 bases). Specimen: uncultured baseline CD8+ T cells from peripheral blood mononuclear cells (PBMCs). The CDR3 nucleotides read TGTGCCAGCAGTGGGGGACTGTCCTATGGCTACACCTTC. Amino acid sequence: CASSGGLSYGYTF.